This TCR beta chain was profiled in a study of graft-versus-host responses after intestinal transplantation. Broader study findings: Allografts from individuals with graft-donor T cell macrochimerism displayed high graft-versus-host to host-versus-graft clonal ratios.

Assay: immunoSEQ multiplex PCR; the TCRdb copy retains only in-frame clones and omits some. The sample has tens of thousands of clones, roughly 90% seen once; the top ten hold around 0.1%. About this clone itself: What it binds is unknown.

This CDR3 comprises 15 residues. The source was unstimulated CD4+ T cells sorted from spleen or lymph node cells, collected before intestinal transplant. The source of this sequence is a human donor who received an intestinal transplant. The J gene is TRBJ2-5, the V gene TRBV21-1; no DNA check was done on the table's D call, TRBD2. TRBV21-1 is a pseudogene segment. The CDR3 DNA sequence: TGTGCCAGCAGCAAAAGACTAGCGGCCTGCCAGACCCAGTACTTC. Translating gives CASSKRLAACQTQYF.